The clone carrying this T cell receptor beta chain was seen repeatedly, ten times or more. Its antigen is still unknown. The record originates from a study of human T cells and chemical hapten exposure. Turning to the study itself: The study traced per-sample TCR yield variation mainly to small differences in pooled library volumes. General study findings and limits: There was no change with DPC sensitization in TCRs above 1 in 1000 frequency.

Described time point: healthy volunteer bleed at 6 weeks. Total RNA was isolated from whole blood that had not been fractionated. Separate cDNA molecules received unique molecular identifiers, which the library attached to them. Per the original data handling: Across samples, TCR counts had a median of roughly 98,000 and ranged from roughly 23,224 to 750,000. TCRdb used MiXCR to reprocess the RACE reads, holding one entry per CDR3 protein. The V and J calls come from TCRdb's annotation, not from the publication. This table holds about 34,000 distinct CDR3 sequences, less than 5.5% found once. CDR1 and CDR2 (germline): SGHTA, FQGNSA. CDR3 length: 15 residues. V was trimmed by 3 bases and J by 6 bases, leaving 12 bases between them.

This clonotype was obtained from a human donor in good health. Some clones in this sample may be carry-over from other donors' samples. The material sequenced was whole blood. The J gene is TRBJ1-6, the V gene TRBV7-2; D may be TRBD1 (5 bases). Here the CDR3 DNA reads TGTGCCAGCAGCTTGGGCAGGGCCATTAATTCACCCCTCCACTTT. It codes for CASSLGRAINSPLHF.